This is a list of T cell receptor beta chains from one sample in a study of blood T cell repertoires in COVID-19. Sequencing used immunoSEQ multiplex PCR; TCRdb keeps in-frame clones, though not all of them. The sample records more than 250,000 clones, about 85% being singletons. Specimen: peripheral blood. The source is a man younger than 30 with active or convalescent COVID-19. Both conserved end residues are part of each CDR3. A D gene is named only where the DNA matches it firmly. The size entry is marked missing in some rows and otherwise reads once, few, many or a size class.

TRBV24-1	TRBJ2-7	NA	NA	TGTGCCACCAGTGACAGCTCCTACGAGCAGTACTTC	CATSDSSYEQYF
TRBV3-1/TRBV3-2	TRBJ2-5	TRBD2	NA	TGTGCCAGCAGCCAAGTTCTGGTAGCGGGAGACCAAGAGACCCAGTACTTC	CASSQVLVAGDQETQYF
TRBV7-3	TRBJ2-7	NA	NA	TGTGCCAGCAGCTTAACGGCGGGCGGGACCGGGGAGCAGTACTTC	CASSLTAGGTGEQYF
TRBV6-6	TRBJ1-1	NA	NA	TGTGCCAGCAGTTCGGAGGGGCATCGGAACACTGAAGCTTTCTTT	CASSSEGHRNTEAFF
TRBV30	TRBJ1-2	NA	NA	TGTGCCTGGAGGCCGGTGGCAGGGCCCTATGGCTACACCTTC	CAWRPVAGPYGYTF
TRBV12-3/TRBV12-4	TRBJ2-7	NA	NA	TGTGCCAGCACCTTGGGGAGCGCCTACGAGCAGTACTTC	CASTLGSAYEQYF
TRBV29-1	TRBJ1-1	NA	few	TGCAGCGTGGATAAAACAGGGAACACTGAAGCTTTCTTT	CSVDKTGNTEAFF
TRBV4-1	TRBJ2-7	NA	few	TGCGCCAGCAGCCAAGTATCCCAGGACAGAAGCTACGAGCAGTACTTC	CASSQVSQDRSYEQYF
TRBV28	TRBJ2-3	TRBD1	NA	TGTGCCAGCAGTTTTATCCGAGGGACAGGGGAGTACGGAGATACGCAGTATTTT	CASSFIRGTGEYGDTQYF
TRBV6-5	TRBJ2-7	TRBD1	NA	TGTGCCAGCGCTCCTGACAGGGTAAGCTCCTACGAGCAGTACTTC	CASAPDRVSSYEQYF
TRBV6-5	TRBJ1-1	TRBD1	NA	TGTGCCAGCAGTTCCAGGACAGGGGGCGCGGGTACTGAAGCTTTCTTT	CASSSRTGGAGTEAFF
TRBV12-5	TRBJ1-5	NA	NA	TGTGCTAGCGCGACGTGGCGGTCGAGGGATCAGCCCCAGCATTTT	CASATWRSRDQPQHF
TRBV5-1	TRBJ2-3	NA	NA	TGCGCCAGCAGCCAATTACAGTCCGGGGTGACAGATACGCAGTATTTT	CASSQLQSGVTDTQYF
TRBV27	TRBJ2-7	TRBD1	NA	TGTGCCAGCAGACCGGGACAGCGTCCGCTCGAGCAGTACTTC	CASRPGQRPLEQYF
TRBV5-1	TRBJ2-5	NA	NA	TGCGCCAGCACCACGAGGGAGCCTGGGGAGACCCAGTACTTC	CASTTREPGETQYF
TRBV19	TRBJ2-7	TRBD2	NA	TGTGCCAGTAGTATCTCCGGGACTAGCAACCACGAGCAGTACTTC	CASSISGTSNHEQYF
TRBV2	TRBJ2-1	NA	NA	TGTGCCAGCAGTCTGCCTGGCGGCGAGCAGTTCTTC	CASSLPGGEQFF
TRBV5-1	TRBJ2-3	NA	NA	TGCGCCAGCGCTTTTCAGGGAATTGGCACAGATACGCAGTATTTT	CASAFQGIGTDTQYF
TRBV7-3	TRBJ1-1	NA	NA	TGTGCCAGCAGCTTAATGGGGGGAGGTGACACTGAAGCTTTCTTT	CASSLMGGGDTEAFF
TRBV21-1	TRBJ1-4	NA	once	TGTGCCAGCAGCAAAGCTGGGACAGGGCTGGCTAATGAAAAACTGTTTTTT	CASSKAGTGLANEKLFF
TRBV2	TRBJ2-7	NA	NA	TGTGCCAGCAGCGGTCCGACGGCACAGGGAGAGGAGCAGTACTTC	CASSGPTAQGEEQYF
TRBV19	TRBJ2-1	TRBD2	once	TGTGCCAGTAGTACAACTAGCGGGCCGTACAATGAGCAGTTCTTC	CASSTTSGPYNEQFF
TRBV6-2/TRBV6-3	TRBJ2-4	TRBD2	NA	TGTGCCAGCAGTTACTCTGGCGGACTAGCGGGGGGGCACAGAAACATTCAGTACTTC	CASSYSGGLAGGHRNIQYF
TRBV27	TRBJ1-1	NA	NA	TGTGCCAGCAGTTTACATAGGTGGGGGGTGAACACTGAAGCTTTCTTT	CASSLHRWGVNTEAFF
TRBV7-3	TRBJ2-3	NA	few	TGTGCCAGCAGCCCAGAGGTCGGAGATACGCAGTATTTT	CASSPEVGDTQYF
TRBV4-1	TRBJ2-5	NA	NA	TGCGCCAGCAGCCAAGACGCGGGGACCGCCAAGACCCAGTACTTC	CASSQDAGTAKTQYF
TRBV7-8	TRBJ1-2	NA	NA	TGTGCCAGCAGCCCCATCGGCGGGCGGGGGACCTTC	CASSPIGGRGTF
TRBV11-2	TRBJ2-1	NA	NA	TGTGCCAGCAGCTTAGAATGGGGAGCGCCTCAAGCGGATGAGCAGTTCTTC	CASSLEWGAPQADEQFF
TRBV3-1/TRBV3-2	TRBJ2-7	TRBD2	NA	TGTGCCAGCAGCCAAAGTTTGCCGGGACTAGCCTACGAGCAGTACTTC	CASSQSLPGLAYEQYF
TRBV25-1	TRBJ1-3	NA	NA	TGTGCCAGCAGTTCTCAGGTTGGAAACACCATATATTTT	CASSSQVGNTIYF
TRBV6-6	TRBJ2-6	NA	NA	TGTGCCAGCAGCACAACTGGGGCCAACGTCCTGACTTTC	CASSTTGANVLTF
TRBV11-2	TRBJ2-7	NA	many	TGTGCCAGCAGCCGGACATCGGCCTACGAGCAGTACTTC	CASSRTSAYEQYF
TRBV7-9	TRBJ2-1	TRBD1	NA	TGTGCCAGCAGCTGGGGACAGGGCGAAGGGAATGAGCAGTTCTTC	CASSWGQGEGNEQFF
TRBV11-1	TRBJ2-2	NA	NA	TGTGCCAGCAGCCCAACAGGGTGGGGCACCGGGGAGCTGTTTTTT	CASSPTGWGTGELFF
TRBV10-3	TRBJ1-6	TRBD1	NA	TGTGCCATCAGTGGCCGGGGGACAGGGAAGCCCCTCCACTTT	CAISGRGTGKPLHF
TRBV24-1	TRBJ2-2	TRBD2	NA	TGTGCCACCAGTGACCGAGGGACTAGCGGGAGGAGCCGAGGGGAGCTGTTTTTT	CATSDRGTSGRSRGELFF
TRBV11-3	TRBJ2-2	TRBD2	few	TGTGCCAGCAGCCCCCGGGCGGGAGAAAGCACCCCCGGGGAGCTGTTTTTT	CASSPRAGESTPGELFF
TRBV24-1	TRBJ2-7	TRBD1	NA	TGTGCCACCAGTGACGCCGGGACAGGGAAGGGGGAGCAGTACTTC	CATSDAGTGKGEQYF
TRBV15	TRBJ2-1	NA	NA	TGTGCCACCAGCAGAGTGGGGCCCAGCGGGTTCTACAATGAGCAGTTCTTC	CATSRVGPSGFYNEQFF
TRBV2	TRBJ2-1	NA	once	TGTGCCAGCACCGTTTACAATGAGCAGTTCTTC	CASTVYNEQFF
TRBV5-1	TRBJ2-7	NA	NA	TGCGCCAGCAGCTTAAACAGGGTCAACGAGCAGTACTTC	CASSLNRVNEQYF
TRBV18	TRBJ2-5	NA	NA	TGTGCCAGCTCACCGTACTACGGTTCTTACCAAGAGACCCAGTACTTC	CASSPYYGSYQETQYF
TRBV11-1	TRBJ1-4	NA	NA	TGTGCCAGCAGCCCGGGTCGGAAAGCAACTAATGAAAAACTGTTTTTT	CASSPGRKATNEKLFF
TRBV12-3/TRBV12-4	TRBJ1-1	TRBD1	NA	TGTGCCAGCGGACAGGAAAACACTGAAGCTTTCTTT	CASGQENTEAFF
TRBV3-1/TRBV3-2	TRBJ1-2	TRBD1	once	TGTGCCAGCAGCTCGACAGGGGGGAACTATGGCTACACCTTC	CASSSTGGNYGYTF
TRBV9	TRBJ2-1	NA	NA	TGTGCCAGCCAGCGAGGGAACAATGAGCAGTTCTTC	CASQRGNNEQFF
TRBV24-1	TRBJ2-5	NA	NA	TGTGCCACCAGTGTCCTTCAGGGCTTGGGAGAGACCCAGTACTTC	CATSVLQGLGETQYF
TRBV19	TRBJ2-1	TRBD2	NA	TGTGCCAGTACCAGCGGGGGGGTGTACAATGAGCAGTTCTTC	CASTSGGVYNEQFF
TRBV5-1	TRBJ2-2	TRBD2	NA	TGCGCCAGCAGCCTGGCTAGCGGGATCACCGGGGAGCTGTTTTTT	CASSLASGITGELFF
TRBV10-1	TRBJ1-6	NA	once	TGCGCCAGCAGTGAGGCAGGGCGGAATTCACCCCTCCACTTT	CASSEAGRNSPLHF
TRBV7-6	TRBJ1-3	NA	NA	TGTGCCAGCAGCTTAGAGGGCAGGGCAGTTTCTGGAAACACCATATATTTT	CASSLEGRAVSGNTIYF
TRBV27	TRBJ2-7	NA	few	TGTGCCAGCAGTTTATCCCCTTTCGCCTACGAGCAGTACTTC	CASSLSPFAYEQYF
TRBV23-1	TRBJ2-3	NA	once	TGCGCCAGCAGTCAATCGTGGGTCGCGGGGGCGTGCACAGATACGCAGTATTTT	CASSQSWVAGACTDTQYF
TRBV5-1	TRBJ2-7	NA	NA	TGCGCCAGCAGCCCCCAGGGTTCCTACGAGCAGTACTTC	CASSPQGSYEQYF
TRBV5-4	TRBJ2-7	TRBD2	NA	TGTGCCAGCAGCCCCGGGGTAGCGGGAGCCTCCTCCTACGAGCAGTACTTC	CASSPGVAGASSYEQYF
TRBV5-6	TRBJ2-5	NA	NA	TGTGCCAGCAGCTGGCTGCAAGAGACCCAGTACTTC	CASSWLQETQYF
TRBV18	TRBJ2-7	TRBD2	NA	TGTGCCAGCTCACCCGCTAGCGGGGGGGAGTACGAGCAGTACTTC	CASSPASGGEYEQYF
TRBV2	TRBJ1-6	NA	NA	TGTGCCAGCAGTGTCGGAGGGAATTCACCCCTCCACTTT	CASSVGGNSPLHF
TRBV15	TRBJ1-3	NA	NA	TGTGCCACCAGCAGAGATCGCCAGGCTTCATCCGGAAACACCATATATTTT	CATSRDRQASSGNTIYF
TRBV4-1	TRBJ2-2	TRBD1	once	TGCGCCAGCAGCCAAGATACAGGGGTCCCGGCGGTTGGCGGGGAGCTGTTTTTT	CASSQDTGVPAVGGELFF